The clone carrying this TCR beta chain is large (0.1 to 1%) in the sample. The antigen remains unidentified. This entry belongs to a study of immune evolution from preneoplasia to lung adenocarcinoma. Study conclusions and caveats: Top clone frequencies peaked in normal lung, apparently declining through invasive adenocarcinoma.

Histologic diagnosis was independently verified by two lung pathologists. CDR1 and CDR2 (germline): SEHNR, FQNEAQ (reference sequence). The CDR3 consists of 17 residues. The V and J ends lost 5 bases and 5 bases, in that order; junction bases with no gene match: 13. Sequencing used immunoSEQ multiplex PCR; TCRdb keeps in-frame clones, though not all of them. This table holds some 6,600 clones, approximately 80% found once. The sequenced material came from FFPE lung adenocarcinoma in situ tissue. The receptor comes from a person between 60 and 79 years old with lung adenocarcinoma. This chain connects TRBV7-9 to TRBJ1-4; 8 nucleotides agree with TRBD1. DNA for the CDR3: TGTGCCAGCAGCCCGGCGGCCCCCAGGGGGCGGAATGAAAAACTGTTTTTT. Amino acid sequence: CASSPAAPRGRNEKLFF.